Sequencing of this T cell receptor beta chain was carried out in a study of post-analysis software for immune sequencing data. Study-wide points: People with multiple sclerosis had a significantly lower normalized Chao1 diversity than controls did. Among a few TRBV segments more frequent in patients than controls were TRBV5-6, TRBV5-1 and TRBV20-1. Samples sharing a preparation batch grouped tightly together when assessed by F measure.

On this clonotype: What it binds is not known.

Trimming left V 4 bases short and J 1 base short, with 14 bases between. The germline V gene encodes CDR1 SGHNT and CDR2 YYREEE (reference sequence). The CDR3 loop spans 15 amino acids. Every TCR beta cDNA library bore unique molecular identifiers. One entry per CDR3 protein, called by TCRdb with MiXCR from the PCR reads. The repertoire holds roughly 700,000 distinct CDR3 sequences, with 30% as singletons. The material sequenced was blood. The receptor was isolated from a girl between 10 and 17 years old with multiple sclerosis. The chain combines TRBV5-4 with TRBJ2-5; no definite D call. Here the CDR3 DNA reads TGTGCCAGCAGCCCTAACTTCGTCAGCCAAGAGACCCAGTACTTC. It is translated as CASSPNFVSQETQYF.